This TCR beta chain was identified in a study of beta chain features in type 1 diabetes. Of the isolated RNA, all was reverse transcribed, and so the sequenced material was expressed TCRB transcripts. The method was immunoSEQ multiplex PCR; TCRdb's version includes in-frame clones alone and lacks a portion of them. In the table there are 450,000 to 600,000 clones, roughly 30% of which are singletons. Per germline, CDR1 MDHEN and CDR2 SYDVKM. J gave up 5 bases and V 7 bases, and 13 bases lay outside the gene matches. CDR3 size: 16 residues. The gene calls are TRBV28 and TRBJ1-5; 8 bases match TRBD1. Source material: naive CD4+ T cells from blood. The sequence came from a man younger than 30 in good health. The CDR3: CASIPSGQGVYQPQHF. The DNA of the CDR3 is TGTGCCAGCATACCCAGTGGACAGGGCGTCTATCAGCCCCAGCATTTT. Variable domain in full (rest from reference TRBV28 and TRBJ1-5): DVKVTQSSRYLVKRTGEKVFLECVQDMDHENMFWYRQDPGLGLRLIYFSYDVKMKEKGDIPEGYSVSREKKERFSLILESASTNQTSMYLCASIPSGQGVYQPQHFGDGTRLSIL.